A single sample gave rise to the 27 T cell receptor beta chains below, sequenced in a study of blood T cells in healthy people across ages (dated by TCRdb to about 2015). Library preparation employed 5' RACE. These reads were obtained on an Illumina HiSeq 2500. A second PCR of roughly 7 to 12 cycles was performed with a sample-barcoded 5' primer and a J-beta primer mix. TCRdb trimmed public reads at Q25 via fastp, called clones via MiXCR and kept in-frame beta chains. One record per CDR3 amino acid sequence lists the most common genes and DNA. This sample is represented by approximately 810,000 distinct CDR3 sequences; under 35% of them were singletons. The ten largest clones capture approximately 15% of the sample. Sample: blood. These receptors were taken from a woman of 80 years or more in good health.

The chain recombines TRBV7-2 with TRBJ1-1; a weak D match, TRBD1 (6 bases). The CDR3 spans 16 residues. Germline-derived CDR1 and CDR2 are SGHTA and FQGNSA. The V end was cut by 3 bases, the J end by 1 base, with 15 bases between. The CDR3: CASSFQATGSNTEAFF. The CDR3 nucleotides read TGTGCCAGCAGCTTTCAGGCGACAGGATCGAACACTGAAGCTTTCTTT. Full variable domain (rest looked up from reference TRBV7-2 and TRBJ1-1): GAGVSQSPSNKVTEKGKDVELRCDPISGHTALYWYRQSLGQGLEFLIYFQGNSAPDKSGLPSDRFSAERTGGSVSTLTIQRTQQEDSAVYLCASSFQATGSNTEAFFGQGTRLTVV.

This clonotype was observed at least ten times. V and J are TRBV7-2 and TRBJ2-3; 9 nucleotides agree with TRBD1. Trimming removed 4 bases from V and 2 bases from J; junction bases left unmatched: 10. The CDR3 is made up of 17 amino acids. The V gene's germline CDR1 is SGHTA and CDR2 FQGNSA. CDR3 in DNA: TGTGCCAGCAGCTCCTACGGACAGGGGATTTCCACAGATACGCAGTATTTT. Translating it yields CASSSYGQGISTDTQYF.

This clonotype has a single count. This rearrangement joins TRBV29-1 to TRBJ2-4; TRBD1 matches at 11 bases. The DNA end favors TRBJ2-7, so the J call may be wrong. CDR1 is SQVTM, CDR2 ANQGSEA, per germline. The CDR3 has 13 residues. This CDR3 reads CSVERTGGDEQYF. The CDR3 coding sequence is TGCAGCGTTGAGAGGACAGGGGGCGACGAGCAGTACTTC.

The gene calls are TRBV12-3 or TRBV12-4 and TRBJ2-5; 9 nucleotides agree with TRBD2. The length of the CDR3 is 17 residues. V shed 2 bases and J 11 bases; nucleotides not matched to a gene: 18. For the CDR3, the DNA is TGTGCCAGCAGTTTAATTTGGCTAGCGGGGAGTTATAATGAGCAGTACTTC. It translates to CASSLIWLAGSYNEQYF.

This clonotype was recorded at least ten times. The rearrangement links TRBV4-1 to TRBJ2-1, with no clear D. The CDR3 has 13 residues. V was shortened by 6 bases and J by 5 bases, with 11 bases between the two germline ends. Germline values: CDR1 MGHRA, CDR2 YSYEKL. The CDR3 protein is CASSTGLNNEQFF. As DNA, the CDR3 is TGCGCCAGCAGTACCGGGCTAAACAATGAGCAGTTCTTC.

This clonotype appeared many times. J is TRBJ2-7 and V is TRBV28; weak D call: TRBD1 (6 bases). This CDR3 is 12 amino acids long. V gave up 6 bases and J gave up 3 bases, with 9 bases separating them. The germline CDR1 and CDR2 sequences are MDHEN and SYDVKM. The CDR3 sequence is CASRQGYYEQYF. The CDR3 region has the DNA TGTGCCAGCAGACAGGGCTACTACGAGCAGTACTTC.

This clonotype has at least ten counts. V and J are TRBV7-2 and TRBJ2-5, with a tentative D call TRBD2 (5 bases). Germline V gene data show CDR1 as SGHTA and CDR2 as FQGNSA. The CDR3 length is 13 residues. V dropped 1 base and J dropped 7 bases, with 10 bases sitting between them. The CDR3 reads CASSLERESTQYF. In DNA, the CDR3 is TGTGCCAGCAGCTTAGAGAGGGAGTCGACCCAGTACTTC.

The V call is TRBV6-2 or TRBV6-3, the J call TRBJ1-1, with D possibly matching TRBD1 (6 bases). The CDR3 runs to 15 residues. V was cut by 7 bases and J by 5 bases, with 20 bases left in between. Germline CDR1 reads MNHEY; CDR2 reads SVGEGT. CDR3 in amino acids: CASTIPQGGRTEAFF. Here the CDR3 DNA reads TGTGCCAGCACCATACCACAGGGAGGGAGGACTGAAGCTTTCTTT.

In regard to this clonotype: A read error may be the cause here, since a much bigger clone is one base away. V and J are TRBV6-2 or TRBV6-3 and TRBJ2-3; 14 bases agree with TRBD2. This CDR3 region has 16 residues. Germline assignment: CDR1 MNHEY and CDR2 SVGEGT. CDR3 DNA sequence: TGTGTCAGCAGTTCAGGGACTAGCGGGGGCCAAATTACGCAGTATTTT. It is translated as CVSSSGTSGGQITQYF.

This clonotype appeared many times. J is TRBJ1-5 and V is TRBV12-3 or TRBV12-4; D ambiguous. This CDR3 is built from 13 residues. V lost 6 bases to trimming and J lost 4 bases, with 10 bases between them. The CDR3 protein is CASRSGLNQPQHF. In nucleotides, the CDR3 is TGTGCCAGCAGGTCGGGTCTTAATCAGCCCCAGCATTTT.

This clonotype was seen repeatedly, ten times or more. CDR3 sequence reads: CASSQRGTDQETQYF. CDR3 nucleotide sequence: TGTGCCAGCAGCCAACGGGGGACAGACCAAGAGACCCAGTACTTC. The rearrangement links TRBV3-1 to TRBJ2-5; TRBD1 is a possible D gene (7 bases). The CDR3 has 15 amino acids. The V end was cut by 2 bases, the J end by 0 bases, with 10 bases between. Germline V gene sequence: CDR1 LGHDT, CDR2 YNNKEL (reference sequence).

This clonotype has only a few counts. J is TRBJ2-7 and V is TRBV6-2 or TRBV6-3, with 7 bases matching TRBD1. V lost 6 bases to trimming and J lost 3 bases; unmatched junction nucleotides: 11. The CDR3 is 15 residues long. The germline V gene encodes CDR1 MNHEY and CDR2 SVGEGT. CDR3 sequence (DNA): TGTGCCAGCAGCCTCCAGACAGGGAACCGCTACGAGCAGTACTTC. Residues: CASSLQTGNRYEQYF.

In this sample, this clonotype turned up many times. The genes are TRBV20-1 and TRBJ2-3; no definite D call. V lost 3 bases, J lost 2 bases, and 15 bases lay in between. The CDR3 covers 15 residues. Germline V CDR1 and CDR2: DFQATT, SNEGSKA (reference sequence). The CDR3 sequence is CSASDPRRPTDTQYF. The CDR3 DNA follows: TGCAGTGCTAGTGACCCCCGGCGACCCACAGATACGCAGTATTTT.

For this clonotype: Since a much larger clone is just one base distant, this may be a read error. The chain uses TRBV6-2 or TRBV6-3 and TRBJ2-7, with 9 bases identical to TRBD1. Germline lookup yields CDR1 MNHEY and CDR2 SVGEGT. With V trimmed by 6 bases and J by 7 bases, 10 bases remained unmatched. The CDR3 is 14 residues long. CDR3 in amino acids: CASRSGQGGYEQYF. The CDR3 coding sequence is TGTGCCAGCAGGTCGGGACAGGGTGGCTATGAGCAGTACTTC.

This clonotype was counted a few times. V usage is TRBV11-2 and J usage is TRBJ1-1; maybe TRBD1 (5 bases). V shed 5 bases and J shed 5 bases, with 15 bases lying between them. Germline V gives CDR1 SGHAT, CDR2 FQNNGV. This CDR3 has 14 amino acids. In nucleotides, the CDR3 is TGTGCCAGCAGCAGTCAGCAGGGTAGAACTGAAGCTTTCTTT. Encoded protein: CASSSQQGRTEAFF.

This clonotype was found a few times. The CDR3 DNA reads TGTGCCAGCAGTGACAGGACAGGGAATGAAAAACTGTTTTTT. Its translation is CASSDRTGNEKLFF. The chain recombines TRBV2 with TRBJ1-4; 8 bases agree with TRBD1. This CDR3 has 14 amino acids. The V and J ends lost 3 bases and 5 bases, in that order; junction bases with no gene match: 2. Germline V CDR1 and CDR2: SNHLY, FYNNEI.

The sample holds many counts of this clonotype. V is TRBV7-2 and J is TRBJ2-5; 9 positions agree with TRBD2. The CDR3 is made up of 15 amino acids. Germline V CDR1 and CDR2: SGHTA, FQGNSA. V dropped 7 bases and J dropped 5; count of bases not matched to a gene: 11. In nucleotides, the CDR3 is TGTGCCAGCACGATTGGCGGGGGGGCATCGGAGACCCAGTACTTC. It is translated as CASTIGGGASETQYF.

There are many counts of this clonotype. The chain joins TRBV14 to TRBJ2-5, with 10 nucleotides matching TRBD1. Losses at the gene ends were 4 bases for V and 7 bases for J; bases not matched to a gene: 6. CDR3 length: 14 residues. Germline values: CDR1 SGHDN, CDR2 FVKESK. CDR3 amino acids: CASSPDRGLGTQYF. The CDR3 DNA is TGTGCCAGCAGCCCCGACAGGGGGCTTGGGACCCAGTACTTC.

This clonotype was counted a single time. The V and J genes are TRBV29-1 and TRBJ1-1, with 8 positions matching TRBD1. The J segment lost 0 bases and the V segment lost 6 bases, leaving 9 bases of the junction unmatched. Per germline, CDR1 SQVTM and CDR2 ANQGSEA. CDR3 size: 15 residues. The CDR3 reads CSVNPGQAMNTEAFF. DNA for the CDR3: TGCAGCGTGAATCCGGGACAGGCCATGAACACTGAAGCTTTCTTT.

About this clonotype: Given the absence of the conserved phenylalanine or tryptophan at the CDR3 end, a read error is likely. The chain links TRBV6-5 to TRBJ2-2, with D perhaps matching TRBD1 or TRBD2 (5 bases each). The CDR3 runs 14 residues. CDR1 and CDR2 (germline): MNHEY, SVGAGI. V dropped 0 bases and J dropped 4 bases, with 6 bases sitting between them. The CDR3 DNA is TGTGCCAGCAGTTACTCTGGGGGCACCGGGGAGCTGTTTGTT. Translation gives CASSYSGGTGELFV.

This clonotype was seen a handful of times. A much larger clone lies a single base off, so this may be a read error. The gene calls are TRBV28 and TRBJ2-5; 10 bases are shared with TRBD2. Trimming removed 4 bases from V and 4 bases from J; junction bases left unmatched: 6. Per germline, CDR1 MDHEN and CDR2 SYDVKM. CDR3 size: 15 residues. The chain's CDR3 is CASSSQRGGLETQYF. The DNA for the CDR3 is TGTGCCAGCAGTTCTCAGCGGGGGGGCCTAGAGACCCAGTACTTC.

DNA for the CDR3: TGTGCCAGCAGCCCTACTAGCGGGCGGAACACAGATACGCAGTATTTT. It codes for CASSPTSGRNTDTQYF. The rearrangement uses TRBV2 and TRBJ2-3, with 9 bases fitting TRBD2. J was trimmed by 2 bases and V by 6 bases; bases with no gene match: 9. Germline lookup yields CDR1 SNHLY and CDR2 FYNNEI. The CDR3 runs 16 residues.

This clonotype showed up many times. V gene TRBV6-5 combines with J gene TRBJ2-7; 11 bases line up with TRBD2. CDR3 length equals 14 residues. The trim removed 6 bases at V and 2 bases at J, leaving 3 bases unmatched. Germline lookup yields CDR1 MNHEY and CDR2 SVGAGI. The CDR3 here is CASSRLAGTYEQYF. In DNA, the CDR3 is TGTGCCAGCAGCAGACTAGCGGGGACCTACGAGCAGTACTTC.

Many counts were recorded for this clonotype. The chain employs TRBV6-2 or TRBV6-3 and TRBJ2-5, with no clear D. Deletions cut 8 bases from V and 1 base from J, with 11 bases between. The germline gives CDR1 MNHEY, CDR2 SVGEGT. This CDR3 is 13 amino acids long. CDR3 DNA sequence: TGTGCCAGCGGACGGCGGACCCAAGAGACCCAGTACTTC. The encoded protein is CASGRRTQETQYF.

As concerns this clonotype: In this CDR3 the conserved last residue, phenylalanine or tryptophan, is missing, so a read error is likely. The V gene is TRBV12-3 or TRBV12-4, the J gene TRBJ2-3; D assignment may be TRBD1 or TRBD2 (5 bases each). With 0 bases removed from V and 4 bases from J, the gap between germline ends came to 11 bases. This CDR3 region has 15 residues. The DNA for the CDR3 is TGTGCCAGCAGTTTAGCTCGGGGCCTCTCAGATACGCAGTATTCT. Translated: CASSLARGLSDTQYS.

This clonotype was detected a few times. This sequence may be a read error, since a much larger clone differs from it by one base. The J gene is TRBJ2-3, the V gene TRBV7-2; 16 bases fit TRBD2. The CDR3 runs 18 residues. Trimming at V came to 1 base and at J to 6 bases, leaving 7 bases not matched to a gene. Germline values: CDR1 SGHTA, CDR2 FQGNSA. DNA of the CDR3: TGTGCCAGCAGCTTAGGAACGGGACTAGCGGGGGGGAGGGATACGCAGTATTTT. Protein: CASSLGTGLAGGRDTQYF.

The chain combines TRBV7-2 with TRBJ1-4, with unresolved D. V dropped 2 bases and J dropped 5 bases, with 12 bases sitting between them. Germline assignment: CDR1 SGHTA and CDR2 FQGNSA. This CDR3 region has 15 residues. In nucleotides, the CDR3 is TGTGCCAGCAGCTTAAATTCGGCGGGCAATGAAAAACTGTTTTTT. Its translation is CASSLNSAGNEKLFF.